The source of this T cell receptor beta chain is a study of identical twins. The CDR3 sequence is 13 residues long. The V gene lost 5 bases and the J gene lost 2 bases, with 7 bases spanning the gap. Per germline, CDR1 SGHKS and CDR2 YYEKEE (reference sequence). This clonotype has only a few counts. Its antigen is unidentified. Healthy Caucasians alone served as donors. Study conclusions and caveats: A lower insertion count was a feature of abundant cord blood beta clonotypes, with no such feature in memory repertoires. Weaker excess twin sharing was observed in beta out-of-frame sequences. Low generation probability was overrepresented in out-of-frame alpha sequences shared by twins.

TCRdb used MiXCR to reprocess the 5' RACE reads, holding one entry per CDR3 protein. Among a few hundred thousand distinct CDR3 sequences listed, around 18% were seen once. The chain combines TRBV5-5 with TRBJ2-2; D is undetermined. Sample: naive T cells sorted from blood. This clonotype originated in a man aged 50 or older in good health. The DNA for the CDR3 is TGTGCCAGCAGTTTACACAACACCGGGGAGCTGTTTTTT. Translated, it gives CASSLHNTGELFF. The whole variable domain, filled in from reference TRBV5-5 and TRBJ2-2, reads DAGVTQSPTHLIKTRGQQVTLRCSPISGHKSVSWYQQVLGQGPQFIFQYYEKEERGRGNFPDRFSARQFPNYSSELNVNALLLGDSALYLCASSLHNTGELFFGEGSRLTVL.